This TCR beta chain was sequenced for a study of T cell responses to AZD1222 COVID-19 vaccine. Study-level information: Analysis merged second doses at about 4 or about 12 weeks.

TCRdb keeps only in-frame clones here, not all; method: immunoSEQ multiplex PCR. The data contain 150,000 to 200,000 clones, about 88% of them singletons. The CDR3 is 16 amino acids. Trimming pared 4 bases from V and 2 bases from J, leaving 16 bases between. Germline assignment: CDR1 SGHDT and CDR2 YYEEEE. The receptor was isolated from an adult in good health. Sequencing used peripheral blood, obtained on day 0 of AZD1222 vaccination. The chain carries TRBV5-6 and TRBJ1-5; no definite D call. The CDR3 reads CASSKLEGQGNQPQHF. The CDR3 nucleotides are TGTGCCAGCAGCAAACTGGAAGGGCAGGGCAATCAGCCCCAGCATTTT.